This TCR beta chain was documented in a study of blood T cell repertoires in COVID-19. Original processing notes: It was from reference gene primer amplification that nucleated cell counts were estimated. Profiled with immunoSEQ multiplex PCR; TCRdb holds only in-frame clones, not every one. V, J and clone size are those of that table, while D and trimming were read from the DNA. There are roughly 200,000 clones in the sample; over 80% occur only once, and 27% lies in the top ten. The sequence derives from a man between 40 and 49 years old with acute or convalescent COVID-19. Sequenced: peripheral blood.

The CDR3 bases are TGCGCCAGCAGTTCACAGGGGGCTGCAGATACGCAGTATTTT. Residues: CASSSQGAADTQYF. This chain connects TRBV10-1 to TRBJ2-3; 9 positions agree with TRBD1. This CDR3 comprises 14 residues. CDR1 is WNHNN and CDR2 is SYGVQD in the germline V gene (reference sequence). V dropped 5 bases and J dropped 4; count of bases not matched to a gene: 4.